The 12 T cell receptor beta chains below were found in one sample sequenced in a study of T-cell reconstitution after alpha-beta-depleted transplantation in children. The TCRbeta library incorporated unique molecular identifiers. One entry per CDR3 protein, called by TCRdb with MiXCR from the PCR reads. The top ten hold less than 15% of the sample, which has around 490,000 distinct CDR3 sequences, 11% seen once. Specimen: PBMCs, mostly from graft donor cells, collected 180 days after TCRalphabeta/CD19-depleted stem cell transplant. The receptors come from a female patient aged 2 to 10 who had a stem cell transplant for aplastic anemia, so the T cells may come from the graft donor.

This clonotype has only a few counts. The CDR3 nucleotides are TGTGCCAGCAGCTTGGAGATGGGAGGGAGCACAGATACGCAGTATTTT. Translating it yields CASSLEMGGSTDTQYF. V and J are TRBV5-6 and TRBJ2-3, with 7 positions matching TRBD2. From germline, CDR1 is SGHDT and CDR2 YYEEEE. The CDR3 extends over 16 amino acids. Trimming took 0 bases from V and 0 from J; bases not matched to a gene: 4.

CDR3 nucleotide sequence: TGCAGCGTTGAAGCGGGCAGGGGTGAAACTGAAGCTTTCTTT. It codes for CSVEAGRGETEAFF. The gene calls are TRBV29-1 and TRBJ1-1; D may be TRBD1 (6 bases). Trimming took off 1 base at V and 5 bases at J, with 14 bases between the two ends. The CDR3 loop spans 14 amino acids. The V gene's germline CDR1 is SQVTM and CDR2 ANQGSEA.

This clonotype was recorded a few times. V gene TRBV12-3 or TRBV12-4 combines with J gene TRBJ1-5; perhaps TRBD1 as D (5 bases). V was pared by 7 bases and J by 0 bases, with 10 bases between. The CDR3 is made up of 14 amino acids. This CDR3 is CASTREGSNQPQHF. In nucleotides, the CDR3 is TGTGCCAGCACCAGGGAAGGTAGCAATCAGCCCCAGCATTTT.

The CDR3 DNA follows: TGTGCCAGCAGTCTATCAGGGGTTACGGATGGCTACACCTTC. Protein sequence: CASSLSGVTDGYTF. The V gene is TRBV6-1, the J gene TRBJ1-2, with D maybe TRBD1 (6 bases). The germline gives CDR1 MNHNS, CDR2 SASEGT. Between the trimmed V and J ends, which lost 5 bases and 6 bases, there was a span of 16 bases. The CDR3 is 14 residues long.

In its sample, this clonotype was seen a few times. This chain uses TRBV7-2 with TRBJ2-7; TRBD2 matches 9 bases. The J segment lost 3 bases and the V segment lost 3 bases, leaving 9 bases of the junction unmatched. The V gene's germline CDR1 is SGHTA and CDR2 FQGNSA. The CDR3 covers 16 residues. This CDR3 is CASSFAGGGGGYEQYF. CDR3 DNA: TGTGCCAGCAGCTTTGCGGGAGGGGGCGGGGGCTACGAGCAGTACTTC.

In its sample, this clonotype was seen many times. The J gene is TRBJ1-2, the V gene TRBV28; 9 bases align to TRBD1. Trimming cost V 6 bases and J 5 bases; bases outside gene matches: 16. The CDR3 runs to 17 residues. Looked up from germline, CDR1 is MDHEN and CDR2 is SYDVKM. Here the CDR3 DNA reads TGTGCCAGCAGCTCTCCGAACGCCGGGACAGGGTCATATGGCTACACCTTC. It translates to CASSSPNAGTGSYGYTF.

This clonotype was observed a handful of times. The chain employs TRBV10-3 and TRBJ1-6; D is uncertain. The CDR3 has 12 residues. The V end lost 0 bases, the J end lost 7 bases, and 1 base lay between the germline ends. Germline V lookup: CDR1 ENHRY, CDR2 SYGVKD. The CDR3 nucleotides are TGTGCCATCAGTGAGTCGAATTCACCCCTCCACTTT. It is translated as CAISESNSPLHF.

This clonotype was counted only a few times. CDR3 sequence: CASSLGGTVQETQYF. CDR3 DNA sequence: TGTGCCAGCAGCTTAGGCGGGACGGTCCAAGAGACCCAGTACTTC. The rearrangement links TRBV13 to TRBJ2-5; D might be TRBD1 or TRBD2, each matching 5 bases. In germline, CDR1 is PRHDT, CDR2 FYEKMQ (reference sequence). The CDR3 is 15 amino acids. Trimming shortened V by 0 bases and J by 1 base, and 9 bases separated the two germline ends.

In its sample, this clonotype was seen a few times. V is TRBV5-5 and J is TRBJ2-7, with TRBD1 as a possible D gene (5 bases). Trimming left V 0 bases short and J 0 bases short, with 13 bases between. There are 16 residues in the CDR3. Germline CDR1 is SGHKS and CDR2 is YYEKEE (reference sequence). The CDR3 region is CASSLEARVPSYEQYV. The CDR3 DNA reads as TGTGCCAGCAGCTTGGAGGCCAGGGTTCCCTCCTACGAGCAGTACGTC.

The genes are TRBV29-1 and TRBJ1-3, with D possibly being TRBD1 (6 bases). The V gene's germline CDR1 is SQVTM and CDR2 ANQGSEA. The CDR3 totals 15 residues. V lost 0 bases to trimming and J lost 2 bases, with 11 bases between them. CDR3 nucleotides: TGCAGCGTTGAAGATCGGCGGGGGCCTGGAAACACCATATATTTT. Protein: CSVEDRRGPGNTIYF.

This clonotype was seen more than once but under ten times. The genes are TRBV5-1 and TRBJ1-3; unclear D gene. In germline, CDR1 is SGHRS, CDR2 YFSETQ. V was shortened by 0 bases and J by 4 bases, with 11 bases between the two germline ends. The CDR3 consists of 15 residues. CDR3 DNA: TGCGCCAGCAGCTTGGACGGCGCTCACGGAAACACCATATATTTT. It is translated as CASSLDGAHGNTIYF.

V is TRBV6-2 or TRBV6-3 and J is TRBJ1-2; weak D call: TRBD1 (6 bases). V lost 11 bases, J lost 6 bases, and 16 bases lay in between. This CDR3 region has 12 residues. Germline CDR1 reads MNHEY; CDR2 reads SVGEGT. In nucleotides, the CDR3 is TGTGCCGGGACGGGGGCAGGGAATGGCTACACCTTC. Encoded protein: CAGTGAGNGYTF.